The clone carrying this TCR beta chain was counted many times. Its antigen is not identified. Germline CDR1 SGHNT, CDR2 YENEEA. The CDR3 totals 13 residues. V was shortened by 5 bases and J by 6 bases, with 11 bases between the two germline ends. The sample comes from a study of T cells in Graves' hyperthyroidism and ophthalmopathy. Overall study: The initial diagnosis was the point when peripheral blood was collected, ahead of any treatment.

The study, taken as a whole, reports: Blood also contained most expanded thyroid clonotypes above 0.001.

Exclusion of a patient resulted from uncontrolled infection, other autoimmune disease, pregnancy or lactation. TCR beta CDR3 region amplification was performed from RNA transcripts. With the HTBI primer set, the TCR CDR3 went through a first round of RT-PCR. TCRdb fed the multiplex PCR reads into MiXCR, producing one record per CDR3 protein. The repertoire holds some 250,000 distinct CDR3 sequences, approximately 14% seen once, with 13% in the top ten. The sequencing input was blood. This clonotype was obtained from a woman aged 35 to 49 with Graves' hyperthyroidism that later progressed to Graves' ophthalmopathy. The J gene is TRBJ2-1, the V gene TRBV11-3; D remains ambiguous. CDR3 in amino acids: CASSPLSGNEQFF. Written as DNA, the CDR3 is TGTGCCAGCAGCCCACTTTCGGGCAATGAGCAGTTCTTC.